Shown below are 27 T cell receptor beta chains from a single sample sequenced in a study of T cell clonotyping in hematopoietic cell transplantation. Here immunoSEQ multiplex PCR was the method, and the copy in TCRdb shows in-frame clones only, minus some. The data show more than 65,000 clones, around 94% seen once. Source material: peripheral blood mononuclear cells. Receptors were obtained from a middle-aged man in good health. Some clones in this sample may be carry-over from other donors' samples.

V gene TRBV29-1 combines with J gene TRBJ1-1, with D unclear. Germline assignment: CDR1 SQVTM and CDR2 ANQGSEA. This CDR3 contains 14 residues. The V end lost 2 bases, the J end lost 11 bases, and 21 bases lay between the germline ends. In nucleotides, the CDR3 is TGCAGCGTTGAATACCAACGGGCAGCGGTTGGGGCTTTCTTT. Its translation is CSVEYQRAAVGAFF.

The rearrangement uses TRBV28 and TRBJ2-2; D possibly uses TRBD1 or TRBD2 (6 bases each). Trimming shortened V by 7 bases and J by 0 bases, and 12 bases separated the two germline ends. CDR3 size: 15 residues. From germline, CDR1 is MDHEN and CDR2 SYDVKM. CDR3 DNA: TGTGCCAGCATCATAGGGGGGACGAACACCGGGGAGCTGTTTTTT. This translates into CASIIGGTNTGELFF.

The chain joins TRBV7-9 to TRBJ1-2, with D unresolved. The CDR3 has 12 residues. CDR1 is SEHNR, CDR2 FQNEAQ, per germline (reference sequence). V shed 5 bases and J shed 8 bases, with 12 bases lying between them. The CDR3 region has the DNA TGTGCCAGCAGCACCCGGAGCGACGGCTACACCTTC. Translation gives CASSTRSDGYTF.

The gene calls are TRBV27 and TRBJ2-1; TRBD1 aligns across 11 bases. The CDR3 consists of 13 residues. Germline values: CDR1 MNHEY, CDR2 SMNVEV (reference sequence). V shed 6 bases and J 9 bases; nucleotides not matched to a gene: 4. CDR3 amino acids: CASSGQGAGEQFF. CDR3 coding DNA: TGTGCCAGCAGCGGACAGGGGGCTGGTGAGCAGTTCTTC.

The rearrangement links TRBV7-2 to TRBJ1-6; a weak D match, TRBD1 (6 bases). The CDR3 runs to 14 residues. Germline CDR1 is SGHTA and CDR2 is FQGNSA. The V gene lost 5 bases and the J gene lost 3 bases, with 8 bases spanning the gap. CDR3 sequence (DNA): TGTGCCAGCAGCACGGACAGCTATAATTCACCCCTCCACTTT. Its translation: CASSTDSYNSPLHF.

The V call is TRBV2, the J call TRBJ2-2; TRBD1 agrees at 9 bases. This CDR3 has 16 residues. Germline V lookup: CDR1 SNHLY, CDR2 FYNNEI. The J segment lost 0 bases and the V segment lost 4 bases, leaving 3 bases of the junction unmatched. The CDR3 sequence is CASSVQGATNTGELFF. The CDR3 DNA follows: TGTGCCAGCAGTGTACAGGGGGCAACGAACACCGGGGAGCTGTTTTTT. Full variable domain (rest looked up from reference TRBV2 and TRBJ2-2): EPEVTQTPSHQVTQMGQEVILRCVPISNHLYFYWYRQILGQKVEFLVSFYNNEISEKSEIFDDQFSVERPDGSNFTLKIRSTKLEDSAMYFCASSVQGATNTGELFFGEGSRLTVL.

In DNA form, the CDR3 reads TGTGCCAGCAGCTTTTTGCCCGACAACGGGGAGCTGTTTTTT. Protein sequence: CASSFLPDNGELFF. The gene calls are TRBV5-5 and TRBJ2-2; unclear D gene. The CDR3 is made up of 14 amino acids. Trimming stripped 2 bases from V and 7 bases from J, with 12 bases between. Germline assignment: CDR1 SGHKS and CDR2 YYEKEE (reference sequence).

This clone appeared a single time. The chain employs TRBV19 and TRBJ1-5; no reliable D call. V dropped 5 bases and J dropped 5 bases, with 13 bases sitting between them. CDR1 and CDR2 from the germline V gene are LNHDA and SQIVND (reference sequence). The CDR3 covers 14 residues. CDR3 bases: TGTGCCAGTAGTGGCCGTGGACCAGATCAGCCCCAGCATTTT. This codes for CASSGRGPDQPQHF.

This chain uses TRBV7-8 with TRBJ1-3; D is undetermined. V gave up 2 bases and J gave up 0 bases, with 5 bases separating them. The CDR3 is 14 amino acids. Per the germline V gene, CDR1 is SGHVS and CDR2 is FQNEAQ. Written as DNA, the CDR3 is TGTGCCAGCAGCTTACGGGGCTCTGGAAACACCATATATTTT. This codes for CASSLRGSGNTIYF.

This chain uses TRBV11-2 with TRBJ1-2; no firm D call. The V gene's germline CDR1 is SGHAT and CDR2 FQNNGV. The CDR3 sequence is 11 residues long. V dropped 5 bases and J dropped 10 bases, with 11 bases sitting between them. The DNA for the CDR3 is TGTGCCAGCAGCACAAAGCATGACTACACCTTC. Protein: CASSTKHDYTF.

This clone has only one observation. This sequence joins TRBV9 and TRBJ1-6; D remains unclear. The V gene lost 0 bases and the J gene lost 9 bases, with 10 bases spanning the gap. CDR1 and CDR2 (germline): SGDLS, YYNGEE. The CDR3 length is 14 residues. The CDR3 sequence: CASSVGKSGSPLHF. As DNA, the CDR3 is TGTGCCAGCAGCGTAGGCAAGAGCGGTTCACCCCTCCACTTT.

This chain connects TRBV9 to TRBJ2-5; D ambiguous. Germline V gene sequence: CDR1 SGDLS, CDR2 YYNGEE. V gave up 0 bases and J gave up 3 bases, with 9 bases separating them. The CDR3 extends over 14 amino acids. The CDR3 region is CASSVAGREETQYF. In DNA, the CDR3 is TGTGCCAGCAGCGTAGCCGGTAGGGAAGAGACCCAGTACTTC.

The chain has TRBV28 and TRBJ2-7; 10 bases agree with TRBD2. This CDR3 has 14 residues. Germline V lookup: CDR1 MDHEN, CDR2 SYDVKM. Germline trimming cut 5 bases from V and 3 bases from J; bases unmatched to any gene: 4. CDR3 in amino acids: CASSIAGGGYEQYF. The CDR3 coding sequence is TGTGCCAGCAGTATAGCGGGAGGAGGCTACGAGCAGTACTTC.

The V and J genes are TRBV28 and TRBJ2-3; possible D gene TRBD1, 8 bases. CDR1 MDHEN and CDR2 SYDVKM come from the germline V gene. V was pared by 5 bases and J by 4 bases, with 16 bases between. There are 15 residues in the CDR3. Written as DNA, the CDR3 is TGTGCCAGCAGTCTCAATACAGGGGGGGCAGATACGCAGTATTTT. Translation: CASSLNTGGADTQYF. Using reference TRBV28 and TRBJ2-3 for the parts outside the CDR3, the full variable domain is DVKVTQSSRYLVKRTGEKVFLECVQDMDHENMFWYRQDPGLGLRLIYFSYDVKMKEKGDIPEGYSVSREKKERFSLILESASTNQTSMYLCASSLNTGGADTQYFGPGTRLTVL.

This clone has a handful of counts. The gene calls are TRBV7-8 and TRBJ1-1, with D uncertain. Trimming removed 1 base at V and 1 base at J, with 7 bases between. CDR1 is SGHVS, CDR2 FQNEAQ, per germline. This CDR3 has 14 amino acids. This chain's CDR3 is CASSLVPENTEAFF. The CDR3 region has the DNA TGTGCCAGCAGCTTAGTGCCGGAGAACACTGAAGCTTTCTTT.

The chain has TRBV30 and TRBJ1-3; no reliable D call. Per the germline V gene, CDR1 is GTSNPN and CDR2 is SVGIG (reference sequence). Trimming took 1 base from V and 2 from J, leaving 9 bases between them. The CDR3 is made up of 14 amino acids. CDR3 amino acids: CAWSEWQTGNTIYF. The DNA of the CDR3 is TGTGCCTGGAGTGAATGGCAAACTGGAAACACCATATATTTT.

This clone was observed once. The gene calls are TRBV11-3 and TRBJ2-3; D possibly uses TRBD1 or TRBD2 (7 bases each). V was clipped by 5 bases and J by 3 bases, with 15 bases between them. The CDR3 is 15 amino acids. Germline V gene sequence: CDR1 SGHNT, CDR2 YENEEA. CDR3 nucleotides: TGTGCCAGCAGCCCAGGGGGGGGTGTGACAGATACGCAGTATTTT. Encoded protein: CASSPGGGVTDTQYF.

The chain is built from TRBV28 and TRBJ2-1; 8 bases agree with TRBD2. This CDR3 spans 13 amino acids. Germline CDR1 MDHEN, CDR2 SYDVKM. V gave up 6 bases and J gave up 6 bases; unmatched junction bases: 4. The CDR3, as DNA: TGTGCCAGCAGACCCGGGACTAGCAATGAGCAGTTCTTC. Amino acid sequence: CASRPGTSNEQFF.

This chain joins TRBV29-1 and TRBJ1-1; D gene ambiguous. V was clipped by 3 bases and J by 5 bases, with 7 bases between them. This CDR3 spans 11 amino acids. Germline CDR1 reads SQVTM; CDR2 reads ANQGSEA. The CDR3: CSVDSQTEAFF. CDR3 in DNA: TGCAGCGTTGATAGTCAAACTGAAGCTTTCTTT.

V usage is TRBV21-1 and J usage is TRBJ1-1; the table's D call TRBD1 went unverified against the DNA. TRBV21-1 is labeled a pseudogene. The CDR3 runs 15 residues. CDR3 nucleotide sequence: TGTGCCAGCAGCAGCCCGACAGGCTACAACACTGAAGCTTTCTTT. It yields the protein CASSSPTGYNTEAFF.

The chain links TRBV6-5 to TRBJ2-3; maybe TRBD1 (6 bases). Germline CDR1 MNHEY, CDR2 SVGAGI. The CDR3 runs 14 residues. The V end was cut by 4 bases, the J end by 6 bases, with 14 bases between. The CDR3 DNA is TGTGCCAGCAGTTTTGGGACACCGCGGGATACGCAGTATTTT. Residues: CASSFGTPRDTQYF.

The genes are TRBV7-2 and TRBJ1-6; a weak D match, TRBD1 (5 bases). Germline loops: CDR1 SGHTA, CDR2 FQGNSA. The V gene lost 3 bases and the J gene lost 2 bases, with 5 bases spanning the gap. The CDR3 runs 14 residues. The DNA of the CDR3 is TGTGCCAGCAGCTTGGGGCCCTATAATTCACCCCTCCACTTT. This sequence encodes CASSLGPYNSPLHF.

The V and J genes are TRBV5-1 and TRBJ1-3, with TRBD1 matching 11 bases. Unmatched junction bases numbered 2, after V lost 4 bases and J lost 2 bases. Germline CDR1 is SGHRS and CDR2 is YFSETQ. The CDR3 is made up of 15 amino acids. CDR3: CASSPGQGAGNTIYF. The DNA for the CDR3 is TGCGCCAGCAGCCCGGGACAGGGGGCTGGAAACACCATATATTTT.

The rearrangement links TRBV9 to TRBJ2-1, with D perhaps matching TRBD2 (6 bases). The CDR3 is 16 amino acids. CDR1 is SGDLS, CDR2 YYNGEE, per germline. Trimming pared 4 bases from V and 8 bases from J, leaving 22 bases between. In DNA form, the CDR3 reads TGTGCCAGCAGCCTATTACCGGTGGGGGAGGCGGATGAGCAGTTCTTC. This sequence encodes CASSLLPVGEADEQFF.

The chain recombines TRBV18 with TRBJ1-4, with D possibly matching TRBD1 (5 bases). Germline assignment: CDR1 KGHSH and CDR2 LQKENI. This CDR3 has 15 amino acids. Between the trimmed V and J ends, which lost 1 base and 7 bases, there was a span of 13 bases. The DNA for the CDR3 is TGTGCCAGCTCACCACGGGCAGGGTCTGGTGAAAAACTGTTTTTT. Translating gives CASSPRAGSGEKLFF.

This chain links TRBV4-1 with TRBJ2-3; TRBD2 is a possible D gene (5 bases). Germline loops: CDR1 MGHRA, CDR2 YSYEKL. CDR3 length: 15 amino acids. Between the trimmed V and J ends, which lost 4 bases and 0 bases, there was a span of 11 bases. The CDR3 DNA reads as TGCGCCAGCAGCCCCCATGGAGGAAGCACAGATACGCAGTATTTT. Residues: CASSPHGGSTDTQYF.

The chain combines TRBV6-1 with TRBJ2-3, with TRBD2 identical over 8 bases. This CDR3 has 12 residues. V gave up 6 bases and J gave up 9 bases; unmatched junction bases: 5. Germline CDR1 is MNHNS and CDR2 is SASEGT. Here the CDR3 DNA reads TGTGCCAGCAGGGGACTAGAGGGAACGCAGTATTTT. Amino acid sequence: CASRGLEGTQYF.